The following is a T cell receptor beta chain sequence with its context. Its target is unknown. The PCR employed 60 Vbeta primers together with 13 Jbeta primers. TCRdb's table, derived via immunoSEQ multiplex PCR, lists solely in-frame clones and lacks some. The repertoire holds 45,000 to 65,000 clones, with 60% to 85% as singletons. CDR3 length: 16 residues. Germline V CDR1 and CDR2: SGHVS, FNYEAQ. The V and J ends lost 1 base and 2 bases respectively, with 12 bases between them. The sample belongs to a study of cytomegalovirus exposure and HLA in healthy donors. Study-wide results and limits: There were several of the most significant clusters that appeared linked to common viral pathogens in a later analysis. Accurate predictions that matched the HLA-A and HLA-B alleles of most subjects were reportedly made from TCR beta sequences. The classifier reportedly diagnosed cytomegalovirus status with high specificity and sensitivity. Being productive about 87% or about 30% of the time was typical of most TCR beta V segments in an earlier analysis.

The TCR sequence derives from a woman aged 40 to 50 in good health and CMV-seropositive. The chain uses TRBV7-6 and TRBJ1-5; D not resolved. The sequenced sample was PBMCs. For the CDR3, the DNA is TGTGCCAGCAGCTTAGGGGTGTCGGGTCGCAATCAGCCCCAGCATTTT. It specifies CASSLGVSGRNQPQHF.